Listed below are T cell receptor beta chains from one sample, sequenced in a study of blood T cell repertoires in COVID-19. Some clones are missing from TCRdb's copy, which holds only in-frame ones; the method was immunoSEQ multiplex PCR. The sample has tens of thousands of clones, around 83% seen once; the top ten hold approximately 20%. Sample: peripheral blood. These receptors all stem from a woman in her forties or fifties with acute or convalescent COVID-19. CDR3s include the opening cysteine and the closing phenylalanine or tryptophan. A D gene is named only where the DNA matches it firmly. Part of the rows lack a size; the others show once, few, many or a class for expanded clones.

CDR3 protein: CASSLQGLAGPRNEQFF
CDR3 DNA: TGTGCCAGCAGCTTACAGGGACTAGCGGGCCCCAGAAATGAGCAGTTCTTC
V gene: TRBV11-2
J gene: TRBJ2-1
D gene: TRBD2
clone size: .

CDR3 protein: CSVRSGGRGEQFF
CDR3 DNA: TGCAGCGTTCGTAGCGGGGGGAGAGGTGAGCAGTTCTTC
V gene: TRBV29-1
J gene: TRBJ2-1
D gene: TRBD2
clone size: once

CDR3 protein: CASSLVRPLQGTEAFF
CDR3 DNA: TGTGCCAGCAGTTTGGTGAGGCCACTTCAGGGAACTGAAGCTTTCTTT
V gene: TRBV27
J gene: TRBJ1-1
D gene: .
clone size: once

CDR3 protein: CSVNKQTGYTF
CDR3 DNA: TGCAGCGTTAATAAACAGACTGGCTACACCTTC
V gene: TRBV29-1
J gene: TRBJ1-2
D gene: .
clone size: .

CDR3 protein: CSARDRGWDNEQFF
CDR3 DNA: TGCAGCGCCCGGGACAGGGGGTGGGACAATGAGCAGTTCTTC
V gene: TRBV29-1
J gene: TRBJ2-1
D gene: TRBD1
clone size: few

CDR3 protein: CASSNEYGLVAGDTQYF
CDR3 DNA: TGTGCCAGCAGCAACGAGTACGGACTAGTCGCGGGAGATACGCAGTATTTT
V gene: TRBV9
J gene: TRBJ2-3
D gene: TRBD2
clone size: .

CDR3 protein: CASSLLPRGGAATNEKLFF
CDR3 DNA: TGCGCCAGCAGCTTGCTCCCCCGGGGAGGGGCCGCAACTAATGAAAAACTGTTTTTT
V gene: TRBV5-1
J gene: TRBJ1-4
D gene: .
clone size: .

CDR3 protein: CASSNRGTGELFF
CDR3 DNA: TGTGCCAGCAGTAACAGGGGAACCGGGGAGCTGTTTTTT
V gene: TRBV25-1
J gene: TRBJ2-2
D gene: TRBD1
clone size: .

CDR3 protein: CAIRGDTGELFF
CDR3 DNA: TGTGCCATCAGGGGAGACACCGGGGAGCTGTTTTTT
V gene: TRBV19
J gene: TRBJ2-2
D gene: .
clone size: .

CDR3 protein: CASSRGYQETQYF
CDR3 DNA: TGCGCCAGCTCGAGAGGGTACCAAGAGACCCAGTACTTC
V gene: TRBV5-1
J gene: TRBJ2-5
D gene: .
clone size: .

CDR3 protein: CASSLGGRGQSPAVVGELFF
CDR3 DNA: TGTGCCAGCAGCTTAGGTGGCAGGGGTCAAAGTCCGGCGGTCGTGGGGGAGCTGTTTTTT
V gene: TRBV13
J gene: TRBJ2-2
D gene: .
clone size: once

CDR3 protein: CASSYLGQGAGQPQHF
CDR3 DNA: TGTGCCAGCAGTTACCTGGGACAGGGGGCCGGTCAGCCCCAGCATTTT
V gene: TRBV6-2/TRBV6-3
J gene: TRBJ1-5
D gene: TRBD1
clone size: .

CDR3 protein: CASSHLRGAEAFF
CDR3 DNA: TGTGCCAGCAGCCATCTCAGGGGGGCTGAAGCTTTCTTT
V gene: TRBV7-8
J gene: TRBJ1-1
D gene: TRBD1
clone size: .

CDR3 protein: CASSQVQGIGETQYF
CDR3 DNA: TGCGCCAGCAGCCAAGTCCAGGGGATTGGAGAGACCCAGTACTTC
V gene: TRBV4-1
J gene: TRBJ2-5
D gene: .
clone size: .

CDR3 protein: CASSLGGLAGAEEQFF
CDR3 DNA: TGCGCCAGCAGCTTGGGAGGACTAGCGGGAGCCGAAGAGCAGTTCTTC
V gene: TRBV5-1
J gene: TRBJ2-1
D gene: TRBD2
clone size: .

CDR3 protein: CASSRQYGGYTF
CDR3 DNA: TGTGCCAGCAGTCGCCAATACGGGGGCTACACCTTC
V gene: TRBV12-3/TRBV12-4
J gene: TRBJ1-2
D gene: .
clone size: .

CDR3 protein: CASSSRLVWDRGFF
CDR3 DNA: TGTGCCAGCAGCTCAAGATTAGTTTGGGACAGGGGGTTCTTC
V gene: TRBV11-2
J gene: TRBJ2-1
D gene: TRBD1
clone size: .

CDR3 protein: CASSLATRTSGRHSYNEQFF
CDR3 DNA: TGTGCCAGCAGCTTAGCAACCAGGACTAGCGGGCGCCACTCCTACAATGAGCAGTTCTTC
V gene: TRBV13
J gene: TRBJ2-1
D gene: TRBD2
clone size: .

CDR3 protein: CASSPTGVENIQYF
CDR3 DNA: TGTGCCAGCAGCCCAACAGGGGTGGAAAACATTCAGTACTTC
V gene: TRBV7-9
J gene: TRBJ2-4
D gene: TRBD1
clone size: .

CDR3 protein: CASSLASNQPQHF
CDR3 DNA: TGTGCCAGCAGCTTAGCCTCTAATCAGCCCCAGCATTTT
V gene: TRBV7-9
J gene: TRBJ1-5
D gene: .
clone size: .

CDR3 protein: CASSYTGQKNIQYF
CDR3 DNA: TGTGCCAGCAGTTACACCGGACAGAAAAACATTCAGTACTTC
V gene: TRBV6-5
J gene: TRBJ2-4
D gene: .
clone size: .